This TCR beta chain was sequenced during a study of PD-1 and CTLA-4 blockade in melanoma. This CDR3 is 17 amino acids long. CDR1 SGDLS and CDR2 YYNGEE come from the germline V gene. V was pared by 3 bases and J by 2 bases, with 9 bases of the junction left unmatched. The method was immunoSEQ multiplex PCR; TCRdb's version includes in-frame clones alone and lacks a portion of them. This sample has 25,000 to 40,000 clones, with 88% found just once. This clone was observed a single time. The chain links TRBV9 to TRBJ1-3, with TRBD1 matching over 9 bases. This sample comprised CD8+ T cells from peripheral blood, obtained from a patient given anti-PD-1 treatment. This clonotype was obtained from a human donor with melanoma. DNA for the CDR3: TGTGCCAGCAGCGCAACCGGGACAGGGATCGCTGGAAACACCATATATTTT. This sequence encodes CASSATGTGIAGNTIYF. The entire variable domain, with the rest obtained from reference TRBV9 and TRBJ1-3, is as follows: DSGVTQTPKHLITATGQRVTLRCSPRSGDLSVYWYQQSLDQGLQFLIQYYNGEERAKGNILERFSAQQFPDLHSELNLSSLELGDSALYFCASSATGTGIAGNTIYFGEGSWLTVV.